This TCR beta chain was obtained from a study of shared clonotypes between healthy human individuals. Overall study findings and caveats: Rarefaction revealed incomplete sorted-subset sequencing despite large depth. Only blood underwent sampling, and tissue repertoires likely differ.

Assay execution took place at the deep level. Profiled with immunoSEQ multiplex PCR; TCRdb holds only in-frame clones, not every one. Of 2 million to 2.5 million clones in the sample, roughly 95% were seen once. Positively selected for CCR7, the CD45RO-negative cells used as naive CD8 cells excluded terminally differentiated effector memory CD45RA+ cells. The study drew all its donors from Caucasian adults living in Nashville, Tennessee. On this clone: Its antigen remains unidentified.

V was pared by 5 bases and J by 7 bases, with 17 bases between. This CDR3 has 15 amino acids. Germline V gene sequence: CDR1 MNHEY, CDR2 SMNVEV (reference sequence). The sample comprised naive CD8+ T cells sorted from blood. The receptor's source is a man aged 18 to 30 in good health. The V gene is TRBV27, the J gene TRBJ1-4; D is undetermined. This CDR3 is CASSPRVGLSEKLFF. The CDR3 region has the DNA TGTGCCAGCAGTCCCCGGGTCGGGTTGAGTGAAAAACTGTTTTTT.